This T cell receptor (beta chain) was recorded in a study of control samples from healthy donors and cancer patients. This table comes from immunoSEQ multiplex PCR, and its TCRdb copy is limited to in-frame clones, with some not included. The sample totals about 190,000 clones. Trimming took 5 bases from V and 2 from J; bases not matched to a gene: 6. This CDR3 is built from 14 residues. Germline lookup yields CDR1 SQVTM and CDR2 ANQGSEA. The V and J genes are TRBV29-1 and TRBJ2-7, with 10 bases that match TRBD1. The sample was blood. The origin of this receptor is a woman aged 25 to 39 in good health. CDR3 loop: CSVTTGTGAYEQYF. The CDR3 region has the DNA TGCAGCGTTACGACCGGGACAGGGGCCTACGAGCAGTACTTC.